Shown below are 8 T cell receptor beta chains from a single sample sequenced in a study. TCRdb independently ran MiXCR on the 5' RACE reads; one entry per CDR3 protein. The data contain approximately 50,000 distinct CDR3 sequences, 26% of them singletons. Treg sorting used a CD4+CD25+CD127-/low gate. Sequencing was done on a sample of tumor-infiltrating Tregs sorted from the breast tumor. These receptors were taken from a female donor with breast cancer.

At least ten counts were recorded for this clonotype. The chain combines TRBV9 with TRBJ2-2; D uncertain. Per germline, CDR1 SGDLS and CDR2 YYNGEE. There are 14 residues in the CDR3. V was pared by 0 bases and J by 4 bases, with 7 bases between. Written as DNA, the CDR3 is TGTGCCAGCAGCGTAGAAAGGACCACCGGGGAGCTGTTTTTT. Encoded protein: CASSVERTTGELFF.

This clonotype was counted at least ten times. The junction shows a germline mismatch at one end, possibly a read error. V and J are TRBV7-7 and TRBJ2-1, with a possible D match to TRBD1 (5 bases). There are 13 residues in the CDR3. The germline gives CDR1 SSHAT, CDR2 FNYEAQ (reference sequence). Written as DNA, the CDR3 is TGTGCTAGCAGCCCGGACACTGCCCTCCCAGTTTTCTTC. This sequence encodes CASSPDTALPVFF.

There are a few counts of this clonotype. The CDR3: CSARDLGSTMNTEAFF. Here the CDR3 DNA reads TGCAGTGCTAGAGATCTCGGCAGCACGATGAACACTGAAGCTTTCTTT. V gene TRBV20-1 combines with J gene TRBJ1-1, with D uncertain. This CDR3 has 16 amino acids. V was cut by 0 bases and J by 0 bases, with 14 bases left in between. Looked up from germline, CDR1 is DFQATT and CDR2 is SNEGSKA (reference sequence).

The table lists this clonotype with a few counts. The chain is built from TRBV5-1 and TRBJ1-6; D remains ambiguous. Looked up from germline, CDR1 is SGHRS and CDR2 is YFSETQ. Deletions cut 6 bases from V and 9 bases from J, with 13 bases between. This CDR3 is built from 13 residues. CDR3 residues: CASTQEDGSPLHF. The DNA for the CDR3 is TGCGCCAGCACCCAAGAGGATGGTTCACCCCTCCACTTT.

This clonotype was counted only a few times. The chain employs TRBV5-1 and TRBJ2-1; 11 nucleotides agree with TRBD2. Unmatched junction bases numbered 7, after V lost 3 bases and J lost 8 bases. The CDR3 totals 15 residues. Germline assignment: CDR1 SGHRS and CDR2 YFSETQ. CDR3 nucleotides: TGCGCCAGCAGCTACGGGACTAGCGGTACCTATGAGCAGTTCTTC. Protein product: CASSYGTSGTYEQFF.

In regard to this clonotype: A much larger clone lies one base from this, so it may be a read error. The chain couples TRBV6-1 to TRBJ1-5; D might be TRBD1 (6 bases). Germline CDR1 and CDR2: MNHNS and SASEGT. The CDR3 consists of 16 residues. Between the trimmed V and J ends, which lost 11 bases and 1 base, there was a span of 21 bases. The CDR3 sequence is CAATGSVGWSNQPQHF. As DNA, the CDR3 is TGTGCCGCCACAGGGTCTGTGGGGTGGAGCAATCAGCCCCAGCATTTT.

This chain connects TRBV2 to TRBJ1-1; 9 bases are a match to TRBD1. The CDR3 is 11 residues long. CDR1 SNHLY and CDR2 FYNNEI come from the germline V gene. Trimming removed 6 bases from V and 10 bases from J; junction bases left unmatched: 3. The CDR3 loop is CASSGGQGAFF. CDR3 in DNA: TGTGCCAGCAGCGGGGGACAGGGAGCTTTCTTT.

As for this clonotype: Being one base from a much bigger clone, this may be a read error. The gene calls are TRBV7-9 and TRBJ1-1; D is possibly TRBD1 (6 bases). Germline V gene sequence: CDR1 SEHNR, CDR2 FQNEAQ (reference sequence). This CDR3 is built from 13 residues. The CDR3 bases are TGTGCCAGCAGCTTCGGGGGGCCCACTGAAGCTGTCTTT. Encoded protein: CASSFGGPTEAVF.